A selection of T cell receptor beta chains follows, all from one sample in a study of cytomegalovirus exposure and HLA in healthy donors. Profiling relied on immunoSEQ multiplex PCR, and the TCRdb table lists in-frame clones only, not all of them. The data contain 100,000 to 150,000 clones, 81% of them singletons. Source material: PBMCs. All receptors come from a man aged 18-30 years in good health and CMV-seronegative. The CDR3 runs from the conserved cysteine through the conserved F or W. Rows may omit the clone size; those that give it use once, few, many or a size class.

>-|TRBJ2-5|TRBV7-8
CASSYWRAPQETQYF
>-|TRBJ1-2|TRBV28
CASRERTGAVYGYTF
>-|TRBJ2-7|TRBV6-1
CASSEGLTRVGTGGEQYF
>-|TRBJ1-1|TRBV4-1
CASSRPGQGASEAFF
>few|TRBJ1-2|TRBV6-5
CASSNTAHGYTF
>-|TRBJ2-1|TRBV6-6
CASSYSVAGGNNEQFF
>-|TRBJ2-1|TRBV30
CAWIPRTFEQFF
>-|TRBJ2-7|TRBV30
CAWSVGPPREQYF
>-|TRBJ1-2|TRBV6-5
CASSYSSGNYGYTF
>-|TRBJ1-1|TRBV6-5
CASSYLGTGGAGAFF
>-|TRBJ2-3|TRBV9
CASSVESSGGSTDTQYF
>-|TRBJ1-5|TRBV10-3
CATGQIDQPQHF
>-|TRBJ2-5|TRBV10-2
CASSRGQGFRRETQYF
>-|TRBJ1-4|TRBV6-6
CASNSHHRATNEKLFF
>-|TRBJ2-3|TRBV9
CASSPILTGFTDTQYF